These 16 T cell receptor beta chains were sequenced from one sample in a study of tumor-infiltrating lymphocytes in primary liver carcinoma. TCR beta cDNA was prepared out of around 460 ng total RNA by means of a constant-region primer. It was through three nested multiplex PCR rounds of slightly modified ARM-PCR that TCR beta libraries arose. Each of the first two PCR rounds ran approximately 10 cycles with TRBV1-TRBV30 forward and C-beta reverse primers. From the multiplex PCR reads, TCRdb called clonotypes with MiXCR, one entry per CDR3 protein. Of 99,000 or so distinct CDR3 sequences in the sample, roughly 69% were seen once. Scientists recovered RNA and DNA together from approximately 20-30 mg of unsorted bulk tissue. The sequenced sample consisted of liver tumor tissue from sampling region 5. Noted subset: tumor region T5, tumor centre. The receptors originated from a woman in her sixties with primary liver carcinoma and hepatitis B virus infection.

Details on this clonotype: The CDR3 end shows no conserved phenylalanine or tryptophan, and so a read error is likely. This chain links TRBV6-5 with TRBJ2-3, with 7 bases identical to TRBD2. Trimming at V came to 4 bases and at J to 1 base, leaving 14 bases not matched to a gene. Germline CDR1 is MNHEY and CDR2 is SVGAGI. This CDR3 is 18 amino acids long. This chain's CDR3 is CASSSSRTGGLGTDTQYY. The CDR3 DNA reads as TGTGCCAGCAGTTCCTCTCGTACGGGAGGCCTCGGCACAGATACGCAGTATTAT.

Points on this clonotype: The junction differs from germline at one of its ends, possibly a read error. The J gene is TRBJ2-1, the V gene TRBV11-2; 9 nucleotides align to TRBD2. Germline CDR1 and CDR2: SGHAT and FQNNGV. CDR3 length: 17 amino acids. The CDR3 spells CVSSLGLVAGGPNELFF. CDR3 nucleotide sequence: TGTGTCAGCAGCTTAGGTCTGGTGGCGGGAGGGCCGAATGAGCTGTTCTTC.

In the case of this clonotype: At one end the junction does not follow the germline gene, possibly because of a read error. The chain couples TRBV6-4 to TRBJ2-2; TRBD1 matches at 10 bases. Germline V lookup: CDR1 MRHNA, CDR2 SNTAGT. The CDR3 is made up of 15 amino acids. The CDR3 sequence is CVSSRTGTGAGELFF. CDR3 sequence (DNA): TGTGTCAGCAGCCGAACCGGGACAGGGGCCGGGGAGCTGTTTTTT.

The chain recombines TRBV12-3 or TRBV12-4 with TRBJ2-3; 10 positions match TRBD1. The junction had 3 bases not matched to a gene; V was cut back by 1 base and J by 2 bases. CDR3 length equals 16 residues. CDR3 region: CASSLEDRGITDTQYF. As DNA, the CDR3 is TGTGCCAGCAGTTTAGAGGACAGGGGGATCACAGATACGCAGTATTTT.

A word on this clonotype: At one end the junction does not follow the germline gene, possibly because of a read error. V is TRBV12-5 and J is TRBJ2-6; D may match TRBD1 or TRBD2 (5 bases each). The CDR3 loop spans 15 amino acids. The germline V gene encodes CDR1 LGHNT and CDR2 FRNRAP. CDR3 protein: CASGGRGSGPNVLIF. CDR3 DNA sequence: TGTGCTAGTGGGGGACGGGGTTCTGGGCCCAACGTCCTGATTTTC.

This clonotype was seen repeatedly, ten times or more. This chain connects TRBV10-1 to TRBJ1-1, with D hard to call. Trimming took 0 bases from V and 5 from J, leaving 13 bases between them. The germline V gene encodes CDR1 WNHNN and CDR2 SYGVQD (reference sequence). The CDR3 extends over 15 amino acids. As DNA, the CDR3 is TGCGCCAGCAGTGAGTCGACATCTGGAAGGACTGAAGCTTTCTTT. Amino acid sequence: CASSESTSGRTEAFF.

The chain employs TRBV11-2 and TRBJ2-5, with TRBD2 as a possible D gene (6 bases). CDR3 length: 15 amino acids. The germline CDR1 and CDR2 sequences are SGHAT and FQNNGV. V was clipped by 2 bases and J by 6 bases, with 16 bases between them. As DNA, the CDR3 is TGTGCCAGCAGCTTAAAGTACGGGGGTGGGAAGACCCAGTACTTC. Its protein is CASSLKYGGGKTQYF.

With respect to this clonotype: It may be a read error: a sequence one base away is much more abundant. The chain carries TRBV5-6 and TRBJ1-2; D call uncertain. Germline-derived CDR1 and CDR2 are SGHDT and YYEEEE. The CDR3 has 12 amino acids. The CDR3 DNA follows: TGTGTCAGCAGCAGTATTGCCTATGGCTACACCTTC. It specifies CVSSSIAYGYTF.

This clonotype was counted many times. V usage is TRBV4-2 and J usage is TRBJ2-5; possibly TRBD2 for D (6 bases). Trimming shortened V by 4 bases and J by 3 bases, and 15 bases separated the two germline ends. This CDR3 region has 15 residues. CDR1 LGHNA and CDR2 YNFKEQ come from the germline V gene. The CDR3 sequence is CASSPTPGAKETQYF. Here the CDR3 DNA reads TGTGCCAGCAGCCCCACCCCGGGAGCAAAAGAGACCCAGTACTTC.

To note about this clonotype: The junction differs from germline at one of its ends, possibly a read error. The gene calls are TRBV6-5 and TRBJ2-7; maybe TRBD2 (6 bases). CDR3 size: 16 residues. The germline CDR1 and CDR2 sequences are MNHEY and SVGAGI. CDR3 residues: CVSSYRLGSQSYEQYF. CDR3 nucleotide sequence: TGTGTCAGCAGTTACCGCCTCGGGAGTCAATCCTACGAGCAGTACTTC.

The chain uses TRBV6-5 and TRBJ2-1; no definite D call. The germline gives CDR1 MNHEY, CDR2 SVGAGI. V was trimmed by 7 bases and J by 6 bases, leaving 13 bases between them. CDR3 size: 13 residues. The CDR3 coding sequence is TGTGCCAGCATCCTATTGGACGTCAATGAGCAGTTCTTC. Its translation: CASILLDVNEQFF.

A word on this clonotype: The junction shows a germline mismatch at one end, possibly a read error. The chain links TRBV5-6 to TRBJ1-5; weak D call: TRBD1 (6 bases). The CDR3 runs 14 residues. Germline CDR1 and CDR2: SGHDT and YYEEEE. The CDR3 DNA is TGTACCAGTAGCTTTACAGGGAGTACTCAGCCCCAGCATTTT. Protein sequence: CTSSFTGSTQPQHF.

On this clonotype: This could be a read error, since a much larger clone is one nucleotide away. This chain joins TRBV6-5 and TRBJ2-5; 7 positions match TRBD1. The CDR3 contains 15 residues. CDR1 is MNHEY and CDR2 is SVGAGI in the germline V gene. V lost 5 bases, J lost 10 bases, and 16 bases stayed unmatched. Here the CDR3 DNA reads TGTGCCAGCAGTGTCAGGGGGATGTGGGATGTGAGCCAGTACTTC. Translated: CASSVRGMWDVSQYF.

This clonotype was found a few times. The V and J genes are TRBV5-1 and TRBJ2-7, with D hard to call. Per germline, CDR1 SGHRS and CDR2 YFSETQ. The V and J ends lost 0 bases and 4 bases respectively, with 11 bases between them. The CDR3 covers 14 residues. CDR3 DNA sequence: TGCGCCAGCAGCTTGGCCCCCCCTGGTTACGAGCAGTACTTC. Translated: CASSLAPPGYEQYF.

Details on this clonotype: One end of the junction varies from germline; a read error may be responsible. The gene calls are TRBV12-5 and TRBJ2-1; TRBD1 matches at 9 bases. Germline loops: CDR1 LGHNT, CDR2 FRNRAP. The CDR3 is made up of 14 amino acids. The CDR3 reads CAGGSGQGFSEQFF. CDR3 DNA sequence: TGTGCTGGTGGTTCTGGACAGGGGTTCAGTGAGCAGTTCTTC.

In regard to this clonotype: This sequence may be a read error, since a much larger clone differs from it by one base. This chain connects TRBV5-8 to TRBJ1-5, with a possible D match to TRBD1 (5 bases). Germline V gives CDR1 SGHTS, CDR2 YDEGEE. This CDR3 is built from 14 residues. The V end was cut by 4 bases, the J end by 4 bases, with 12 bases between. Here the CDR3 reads CASSLGTANQPQHF. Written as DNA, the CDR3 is TGTGCCAGCAGCCTTGGGACGGCAAATCAGCCCCAGCATTTT.